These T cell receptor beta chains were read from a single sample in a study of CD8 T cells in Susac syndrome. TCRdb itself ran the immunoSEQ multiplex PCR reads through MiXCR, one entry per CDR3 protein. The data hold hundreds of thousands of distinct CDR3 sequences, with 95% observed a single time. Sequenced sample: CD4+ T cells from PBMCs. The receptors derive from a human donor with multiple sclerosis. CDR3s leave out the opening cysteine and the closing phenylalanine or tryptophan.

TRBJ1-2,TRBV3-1,ASSQGVGYGYT
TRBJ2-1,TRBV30,AWRSRDRTNEQF
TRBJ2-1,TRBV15,ATSASGRVYNEQF
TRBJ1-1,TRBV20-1,SAQIETEAF
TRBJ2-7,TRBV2,ASSESAVYEQY
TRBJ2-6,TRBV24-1,ATSDFSTRETGEGANVLT
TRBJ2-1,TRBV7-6,ASSFGAGDEQF
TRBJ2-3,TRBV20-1,SARVTSGTSTDTQY
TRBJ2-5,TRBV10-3,AISKGRPPQETQY
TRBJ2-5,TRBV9,ASSVEVGTSGRETQY
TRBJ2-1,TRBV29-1,STRSGAGIDEQF
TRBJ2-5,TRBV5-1,ASSPETGWLETQY
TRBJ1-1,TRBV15,ATSTHRNTEAF
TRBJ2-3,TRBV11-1,ASSYNELARTDTQY
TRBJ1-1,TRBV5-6,ASSFLPGQESEAF
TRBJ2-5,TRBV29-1,SVALERETQY
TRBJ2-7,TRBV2,ASSDSGLAGDSYEQY
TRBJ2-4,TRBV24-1,ATSDSRGGGHIQY
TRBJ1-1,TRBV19,ASRPGTAREAF
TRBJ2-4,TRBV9,ASSPHGQPNIQY